This T cell receptor beta chain comes out of a study of blood T cell repertoires in COVID-19. For the study at large: Material from acute and convalescent COVID-19 was sourced from the United States, Italy and Spain. Sample material is recorded as cDNA or gDNA derived from T cells, B-cell-depleted T cells, or PBMCs.

Germline V gives CDR1 LNHDA, CDR2 SQIVND (reference sequence). V trimming: 5 bases; J trimming: 5 bases; junction bases outside the gene matches: 10. This CDR3 comprises 16 residues. As originally analysed: Nucleated cell counts were estimated from reference gene primer amplification. Sequenced by immunoSEQ multiplex PCR; TCRdb stores in-frame clones only, minus some. V and J calls and clone size follow that table, whereas D and trimming were derived from the DNA. The sample records 20,000 to 30,000 clones, more than 75% being singletons. The TCR comes from a woman older than 75 with acute or convalescent COVID-19. Sequenced material: peripheral blood. The chain carries TRBV19 and TRBJ2-2; 8 positions agree with TRBD1. The CDR3 DNA reads TGTGCCAGTAGTGACGTCAGGGGGCGACGGACCGGGGAGCTGTTTTTT. Translating it yields CASSDVRGRRTGELFF.